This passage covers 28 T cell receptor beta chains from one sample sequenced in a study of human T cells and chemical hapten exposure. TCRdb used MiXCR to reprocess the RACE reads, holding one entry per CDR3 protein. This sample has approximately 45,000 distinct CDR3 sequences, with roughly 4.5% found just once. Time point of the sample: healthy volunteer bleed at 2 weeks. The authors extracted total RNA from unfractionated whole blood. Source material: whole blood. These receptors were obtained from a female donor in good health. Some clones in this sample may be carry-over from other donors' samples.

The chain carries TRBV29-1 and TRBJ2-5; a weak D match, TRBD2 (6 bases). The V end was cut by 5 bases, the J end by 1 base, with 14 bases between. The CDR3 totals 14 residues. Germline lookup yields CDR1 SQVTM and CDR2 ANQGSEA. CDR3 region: CSVSPGVIQETQYF. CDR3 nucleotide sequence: TGCAGCGTTTCGCCGGGGGTGATCCAAGAGACCCAGTACTTC.

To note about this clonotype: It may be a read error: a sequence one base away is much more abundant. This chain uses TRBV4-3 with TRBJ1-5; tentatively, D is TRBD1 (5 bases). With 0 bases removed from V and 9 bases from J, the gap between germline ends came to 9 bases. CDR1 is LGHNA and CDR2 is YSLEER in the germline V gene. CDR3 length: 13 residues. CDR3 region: CASSQEPGPPQHF. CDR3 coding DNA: TGCGCCAGCAGCCAAGAGCCGGGGCCGCCCCAGCATTTT.

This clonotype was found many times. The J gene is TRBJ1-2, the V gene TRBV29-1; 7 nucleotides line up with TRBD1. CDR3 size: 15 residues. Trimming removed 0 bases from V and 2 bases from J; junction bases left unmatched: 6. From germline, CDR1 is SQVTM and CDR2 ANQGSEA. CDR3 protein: CSVEDWKGANYGYTF. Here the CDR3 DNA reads TGCAGCGTTGAAGATTGGAAGGGGGCGAACTATGGCTACACCTTC.

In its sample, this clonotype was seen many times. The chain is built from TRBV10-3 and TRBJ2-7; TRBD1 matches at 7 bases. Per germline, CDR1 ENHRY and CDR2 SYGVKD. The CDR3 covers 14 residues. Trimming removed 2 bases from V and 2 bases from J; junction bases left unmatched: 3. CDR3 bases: TGTGCCATCAGTGAGAGACAGGGCCCCTACGAGCAGTACTTC. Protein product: CAISERQGPYEQYF.

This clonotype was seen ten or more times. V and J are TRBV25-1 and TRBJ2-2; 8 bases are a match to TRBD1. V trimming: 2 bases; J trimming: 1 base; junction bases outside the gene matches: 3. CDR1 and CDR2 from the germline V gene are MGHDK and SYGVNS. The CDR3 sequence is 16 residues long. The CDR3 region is CASSERTGKNTGELFF. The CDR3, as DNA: TGTGCCAGCAGTGAACGGACAGGGAAGAACACCGGGGAGCTGTTTTTT.

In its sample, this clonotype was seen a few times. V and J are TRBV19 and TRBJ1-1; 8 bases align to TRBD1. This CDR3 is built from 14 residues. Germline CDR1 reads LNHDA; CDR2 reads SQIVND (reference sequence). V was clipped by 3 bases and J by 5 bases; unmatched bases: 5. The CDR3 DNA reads TGTGCCAGTAGTATTCAGGGGGCCTGGACTGAAGCTTTCTTT. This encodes CASSIQGAWTEAFF.

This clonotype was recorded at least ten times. The CDR3 reads CASQRGGGSNQPQHF. CDR3 in DNA: TGTGCCAGCCAACGTGGCGGGGGAAGCAATCAGCCCCAGCATTTT. The gene calls are TRBV6-5 and TRBJ1-5; TRBD1 is a possible D gene (5 bases). CDR1 MNHEY and CDR2 SVGAGI come from the germline V gene. Between the trimmed V and J ends, which lost 8 bases and 1 base, there was a span of 15 bases. CDR3 length equals 15 residues.

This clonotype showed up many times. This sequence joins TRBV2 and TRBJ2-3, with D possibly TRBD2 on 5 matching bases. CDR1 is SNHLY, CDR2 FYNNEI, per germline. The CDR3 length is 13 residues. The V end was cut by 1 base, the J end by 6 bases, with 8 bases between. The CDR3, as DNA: TGTGCCAGCAGTGAAGGGGCTAGCGATACGCAGTATTTT. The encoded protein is CASSEGASDTQYF. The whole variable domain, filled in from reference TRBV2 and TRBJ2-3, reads EPEVTQTPSHQVTQMGQEVILRCVPISNHLYFYWYRQILGQKVEFLVSFYNNEISEKSEIFDDQFSVERPDGSNFTLKIRSTKLEDSAMYFCASSEGASDTQYFGPGTRLTVL.

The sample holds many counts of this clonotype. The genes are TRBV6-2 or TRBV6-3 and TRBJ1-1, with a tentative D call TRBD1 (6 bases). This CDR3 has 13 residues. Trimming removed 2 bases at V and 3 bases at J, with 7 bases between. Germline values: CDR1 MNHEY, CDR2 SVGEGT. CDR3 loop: CASSYRGHTEAFF. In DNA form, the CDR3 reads TGTGCCAGCAGTTACCGGGGGCACACTGAAGCTTTCTTT.

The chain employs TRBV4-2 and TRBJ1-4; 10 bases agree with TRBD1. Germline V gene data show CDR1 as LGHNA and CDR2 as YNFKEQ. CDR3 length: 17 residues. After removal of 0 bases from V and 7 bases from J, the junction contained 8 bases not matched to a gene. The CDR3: CASSQDPAGQGGEKLFF. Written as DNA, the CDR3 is TGTGCCAGCAGCCAAGATCCGGCAGGACAGGGGGGTGAAAAACTGTTTTTT.

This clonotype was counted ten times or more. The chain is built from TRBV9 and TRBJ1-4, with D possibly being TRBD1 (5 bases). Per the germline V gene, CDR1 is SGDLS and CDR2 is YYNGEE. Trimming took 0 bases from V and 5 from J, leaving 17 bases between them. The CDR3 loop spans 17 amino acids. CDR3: CASSVGSGPGENEKLFF. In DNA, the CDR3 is TGTGCCAGCAGCGTAGGTTCGGGTCCGGGGGAAAATGAAAAACTGTTTTTT.

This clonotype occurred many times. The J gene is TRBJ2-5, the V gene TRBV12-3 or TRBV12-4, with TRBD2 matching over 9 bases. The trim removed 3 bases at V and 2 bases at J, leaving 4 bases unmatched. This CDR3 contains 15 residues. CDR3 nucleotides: TGTGCCAGCAGTTTCTCTAGCGGGGAACAAGAGACCCAGTACTTC. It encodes CASSFSSGEQETQYF.

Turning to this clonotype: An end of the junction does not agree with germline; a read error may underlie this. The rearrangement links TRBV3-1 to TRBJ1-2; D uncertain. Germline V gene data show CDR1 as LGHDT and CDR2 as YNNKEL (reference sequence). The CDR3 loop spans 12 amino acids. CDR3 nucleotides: TGTACCAGCAGCTCAGGACTCGATGGCTACACCTTC. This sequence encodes CTSSSGLDGYTF.

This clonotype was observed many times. Here the CDR3 DNA reads TGTGCCAGCAGTTTAGTCCTAGCGGGGGGTCCCTACGAGCAGTACTTC. It encodes CASSLVLAGGPYEQYF. The chain has TRBV27 and TRBJ2-7, with 11 bases that match TRBD2. Trimming cost V 2 bases and J 2 bases; bases outside gene matches: 5. Germline V gene lookup returns CDR1 MNHEY and CDR2 SMNVEV (reference sequence). CDR3 length: 16 amino acids.

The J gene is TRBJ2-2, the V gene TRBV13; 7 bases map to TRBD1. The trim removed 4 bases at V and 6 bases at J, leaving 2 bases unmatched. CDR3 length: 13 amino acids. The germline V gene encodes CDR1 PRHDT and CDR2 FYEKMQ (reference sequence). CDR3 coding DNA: TGTGCCAGCAGCTGGGGACAGTCCGGGGAGCTGTTTTTT. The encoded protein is CASSWGQSGELFF.

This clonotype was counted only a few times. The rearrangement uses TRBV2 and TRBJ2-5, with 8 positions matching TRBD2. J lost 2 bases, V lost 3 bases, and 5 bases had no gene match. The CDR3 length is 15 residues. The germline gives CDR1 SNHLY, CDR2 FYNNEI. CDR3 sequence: CASSDGGGTQETQYF. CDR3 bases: TGTGCCAGCAGTGACGGGGGGGGTACTCAAGAGACCCAGTACTTC.

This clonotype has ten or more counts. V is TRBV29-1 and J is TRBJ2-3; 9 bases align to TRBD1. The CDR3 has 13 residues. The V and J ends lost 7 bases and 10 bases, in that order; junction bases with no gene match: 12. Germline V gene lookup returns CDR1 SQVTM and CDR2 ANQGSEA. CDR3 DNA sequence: TGCAGCGCCAGGGACAGGGCAGTCGGGGCGCAGTATTTT. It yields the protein CSARDRAVGAQYF.

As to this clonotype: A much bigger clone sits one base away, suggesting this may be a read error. CDR3 DNA: TGTGCCAGCAGCCAAGATATTAACAGCAAAGGAGGTGATGGCGACACCTTC. It translates to CASSQDINSKGGDGDTF. J is TRBJ1-2 and V is TRBV4-2; the D is unclear. The CDR3 totals 17 residues. Germline CDR1 LGHNA, CDR2 YNFKEQ.

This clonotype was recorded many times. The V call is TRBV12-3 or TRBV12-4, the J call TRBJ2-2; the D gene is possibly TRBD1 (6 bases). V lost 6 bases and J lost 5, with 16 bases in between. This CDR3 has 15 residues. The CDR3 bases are TGTGCCAGCAGCCTCCCGACAGGAATAACCGGGGAGCTGTTTTTT. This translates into CASSLPTGITGELFF.

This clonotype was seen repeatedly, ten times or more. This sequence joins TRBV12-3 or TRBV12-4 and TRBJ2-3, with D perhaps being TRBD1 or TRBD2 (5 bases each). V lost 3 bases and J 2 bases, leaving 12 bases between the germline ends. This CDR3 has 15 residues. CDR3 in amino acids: CASSFRDGNTDTQYF. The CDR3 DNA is TGTGCCAGCAGTTTTCGGGACGGAAACACAGATACGCAGTATTTT.

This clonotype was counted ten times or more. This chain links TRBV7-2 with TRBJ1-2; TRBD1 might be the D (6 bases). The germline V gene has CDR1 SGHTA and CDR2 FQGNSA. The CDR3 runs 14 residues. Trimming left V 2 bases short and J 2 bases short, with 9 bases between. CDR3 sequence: CASSLIGGNYGYTF. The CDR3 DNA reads TGTGCCAGCAGCTTAATAGGGGGGAACTATGGCTACACCTTC.

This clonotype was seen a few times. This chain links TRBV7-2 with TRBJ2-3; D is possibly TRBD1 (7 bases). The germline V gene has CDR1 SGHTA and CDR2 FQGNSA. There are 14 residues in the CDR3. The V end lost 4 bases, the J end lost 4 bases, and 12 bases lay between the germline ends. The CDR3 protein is CASSSQGGPDTQYF. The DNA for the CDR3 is TGTGCCAGCAGCTCCCAGGGGGGCCCAGATACGCAGTATTTT.

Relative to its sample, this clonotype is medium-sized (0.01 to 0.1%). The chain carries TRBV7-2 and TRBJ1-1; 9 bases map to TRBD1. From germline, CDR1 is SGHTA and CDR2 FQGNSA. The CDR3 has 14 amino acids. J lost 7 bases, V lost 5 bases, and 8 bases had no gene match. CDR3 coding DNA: TGTGCCAGCAGCCCGGGACAGGGATATGGTGAAGCTTTCTTT. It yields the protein CASSPGQGYGEAFF.

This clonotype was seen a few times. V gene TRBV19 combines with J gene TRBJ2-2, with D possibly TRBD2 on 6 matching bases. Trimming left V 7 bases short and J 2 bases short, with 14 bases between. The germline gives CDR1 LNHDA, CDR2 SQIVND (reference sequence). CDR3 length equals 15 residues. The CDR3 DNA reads TGTGCCAGTACAGCCGGGACTGTAAACACCGGGGAGCTGTTTTTT. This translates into CASTAGTVNTGELFF.

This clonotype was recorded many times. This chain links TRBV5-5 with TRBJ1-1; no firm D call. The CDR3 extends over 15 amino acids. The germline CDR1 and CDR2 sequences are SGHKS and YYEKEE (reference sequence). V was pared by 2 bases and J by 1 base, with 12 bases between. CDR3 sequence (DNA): TGTGCCAGCAGCTTATGGTCGGGCCCGAACACTGAAGCTTTCTTT. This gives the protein CASSLWSGPNTEAFF.

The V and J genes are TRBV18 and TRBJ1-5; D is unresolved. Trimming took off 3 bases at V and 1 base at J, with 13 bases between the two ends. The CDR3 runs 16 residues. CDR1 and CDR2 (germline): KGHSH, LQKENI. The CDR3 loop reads CASSPDWMSSNQPQHF. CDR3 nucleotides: TGTGCCAGCTCACCGGATTGGATGTCGAGCAATCAGCCCCAGCATTTT.

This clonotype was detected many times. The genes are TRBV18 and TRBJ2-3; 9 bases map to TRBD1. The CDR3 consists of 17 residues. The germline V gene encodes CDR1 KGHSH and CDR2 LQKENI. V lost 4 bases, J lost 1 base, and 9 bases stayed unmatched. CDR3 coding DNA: TGTGCCAGCTCACACGGGACAGGGTCATTCGGCACAGATACGCAGTATTTT. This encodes CASSHGTGSFGTDTQYF.

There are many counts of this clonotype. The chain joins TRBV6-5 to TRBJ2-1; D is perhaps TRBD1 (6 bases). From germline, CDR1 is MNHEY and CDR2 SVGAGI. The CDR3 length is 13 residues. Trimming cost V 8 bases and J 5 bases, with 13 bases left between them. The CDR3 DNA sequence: TGTGCCAGCTCTGAACAGGGAGACAATGAGCAGTTCTTC. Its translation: CASSEQGDNEQFF.